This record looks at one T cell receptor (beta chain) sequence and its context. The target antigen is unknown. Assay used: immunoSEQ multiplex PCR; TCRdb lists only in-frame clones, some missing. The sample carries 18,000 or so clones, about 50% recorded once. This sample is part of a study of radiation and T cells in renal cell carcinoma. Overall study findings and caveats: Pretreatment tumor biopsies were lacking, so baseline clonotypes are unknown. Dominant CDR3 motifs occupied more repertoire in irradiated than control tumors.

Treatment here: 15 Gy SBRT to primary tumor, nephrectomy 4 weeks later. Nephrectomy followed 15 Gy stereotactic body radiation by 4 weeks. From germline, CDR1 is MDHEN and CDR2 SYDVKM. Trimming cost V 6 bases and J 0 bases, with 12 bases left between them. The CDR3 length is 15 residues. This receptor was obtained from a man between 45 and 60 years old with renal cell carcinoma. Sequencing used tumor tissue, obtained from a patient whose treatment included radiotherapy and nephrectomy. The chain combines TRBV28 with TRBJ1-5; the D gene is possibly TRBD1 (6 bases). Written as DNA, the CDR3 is TGTGCCAGCAGAGAACAGGGTTATAGCAATCAGCCCCAGCATTTT. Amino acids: CASREQGYSNQPQHF.